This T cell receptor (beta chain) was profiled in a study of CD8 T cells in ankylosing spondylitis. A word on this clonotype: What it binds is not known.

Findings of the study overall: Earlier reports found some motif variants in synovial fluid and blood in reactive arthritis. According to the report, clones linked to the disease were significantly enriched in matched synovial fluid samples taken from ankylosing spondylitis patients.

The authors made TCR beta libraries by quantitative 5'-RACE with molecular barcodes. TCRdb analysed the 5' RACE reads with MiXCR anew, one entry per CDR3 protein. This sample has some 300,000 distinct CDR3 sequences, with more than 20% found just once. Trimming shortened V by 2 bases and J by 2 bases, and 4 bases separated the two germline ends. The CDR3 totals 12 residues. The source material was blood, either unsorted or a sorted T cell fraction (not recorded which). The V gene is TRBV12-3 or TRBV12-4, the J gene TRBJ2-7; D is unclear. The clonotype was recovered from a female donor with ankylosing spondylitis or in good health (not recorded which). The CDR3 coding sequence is TGTGCCAGCAGTTTAAGGCCCTACGAGCAGTACTTC. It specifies CASSLRPYEQYF.